This T cell receptor (beta chain) comes out of a study of T cells in Graves' hyperthyroidism and ophthalmopathy. CDR1 KGHDR and CDR2 SFDVKD come from the germline V gene. The CDR3 contains 16 residues. The V gene lost 4 bases and the J gene lost 7 bases, with 19 bases spanning the gap. Researchers amplified the TCR beta CDR3 regions from RNA transcripts. Using the HTBI primer set, a first-round RT-PCR was run on the TCR CDR3. TCRdb reprocessed the multiplex PCR reads with MiXCR, giving one entry per CDR3 protein. This sample yields around 600,000 distinct CDR3 sequences, of which roughly 15% are seen a single time; under 15% belongs to the top ten.

The V call is TRBV24-1, the J call TRBJ2-1; weak D call: TRBD2 (6 bases). Sample: blood. The receptor comes from a woman between 50 and 59 years old with Graves' ophthalmopathy. CDR3 nucleotides: TGTGCCACCAGTGAAGCCTCCGGGACTGCCCGAAATGAGCAGTTCTTC. Translation gives CATSEASGTARNEQFF.